The next 29 T cell receptor beta chains were all read from a single sample in a study of CD8 T cells in ankylosing spondylitis. TCRdb re-derived calls from the 5' RACE reads in MiXCR, one entry per CDR3 protein. Of a few hundred thousand distinct CDR3 sequences listed, under 12% are singletons. Material: blood, either unsorted or a sorted T cell fraction (not recorded which). The source of these receptors is a male donor with ankylosing spondylitis or in good health (not recorded which).

The rearrangement joins TRBV2 to TRBJ2-2, with 8 bases identical to TRBD1. The CDR3 sequence is 15 residues long. The ends lost 6 bases at V and 5 bases at J; junction bases unmatched: 8. In germline, CDR1 is SNHLY, CDR2 FYNNEI. DNA for the CDR3: TGTGCCAGCAGCAACGTCAGGGGGCAAACCGGGGAGCTGTTTTTT. Amino acid sequence: CASSNVRGQTGELFF.

This clonotype was observed a few times. CDR3 region: CASSILRGLGNTIYF. The CDR3 DNA reads as TGTGCCAGCAGTATCCTCAGGGGGCTTGGAAACACCATATATTTT. V is TRBV12-3 or TRBV12-4 and J is TRBJ1-3; 8 bases match TRBD1. Unmatched junction bases numbered 6, after V lost 5 bases and J lost 3 bases. The CDR3 totals 15 residues.

The sample holds many counts of this clonotype. The chain recombines TRBV7-9 with TRBJ1-4; D ambiguous. Trimming shortened V by 4 bases and J by 4 bases, and 7 bases separated the two germline ends. CDR3 size: 13 residues. The germline CDR1 and CDR2 sequences are SEHNR and FQNEAQ (reference sequence). The CDR3 sequence: CASSYGINEKLFF. The CDR3 region has the DNA TGTGCCAGCAGCTACGGCATTAATGAAAAACTGTTTTTT.

This clonotype was counted at least ten times. The rearrangement joins TRBV4-1 to TRBJ2-7, with D possibly being TRBD1 (5 bases). The CDR3 is 16 residues long. V was cut by 0 bases and J by 0 bases, with 12 bases left in between. CDR1 is MGHRA, CDR2 YSYEKL, per germline. The CDR3 sequence is CASSQERTGSSYEQYF. The DNA for the CDR3 is TGCGCCAGCAGCCAAGAGAGAACAGGTAGCTCCTACGAGCAGTACTTC.

This clonotype occurred many times. The genes are TRBV6-5 and TRBJ2-1; no reliable D call. The length of the CDR3 is 13 residues. The germline V gene has CDR1 MNHEY and CDR2 SVGAGI. V was shortened by 6 bases and J by 4 bases, with 10 bases between the two germline ends. The CDR3 DNA sequence: TGTGCCAGCAGGTTTGTCGCTTACAATGAGCAGTTCTTC. The encoded protein is CASRFVAYNEQFF.

This clonotype has more than one count but fewer than ten. The chain uses TRBV5-6 and TRBJ2-6; 9 bases fit TRBD1. The CDR3 covers 17 residues. Trimming removed 1 base from V and 4 bases from J; junction bases left unmatched: 6. CDR1 SGHDT and CDR2 YYEEEE come from the germline V gene. CDR3 sequence reads: CASSLTGGLAGANVLTF. DNA for the CDR3: TGTGCCAGCAGCTTGACAGGGGGCCTTGCCGGGGCCAACGTCCTGACTTTC.

The table lists this clonotype with many counts. The J gene is TRBJ2-2, the V gene TRBV6-1, with unresolved D. Trimming removed 2 bases at V and 4 bases at J, with 11 bases between. This CDR3 has 15 residues. Looked up from germline, CDR1 is MNHNS and CDR2 is SASEGT. Here the CDR3 reads CASSEFVTVTGELFF. The CDR3 DNA reads as TGTGCCAGCAGTGAATTTGTAACAGTCACCGGGGAGCTGTTTTTT.

This clonotype was counted at least ten times. The chain couples TRBV19 to TRBJ1-5; no firm D call. The CDR3 runs to 12 residues. CDR1 is LNHDA, CDR2 SQIVND, per germline (reference sequence). V shed 4 bases and J shed 3 bases, with 4 bases lying between them. The chain's CDR3 is CASSRLNQPQHF. The CDR3 DNA sequence: TGTGCCAGTAGTAGACTCAATCAGCCCCAGCATTTT.

This clonotype was counted at least ten times. V usage is TRBV27 and J usage is TRBJ2-1, with 14 bases identical to TRBD2. Germline V lookup: CDR1 MNHEY, CDR2 SMNVEV (reference sequence). J gave up 2 bases and V 5 bases, and 14 bases lay outside the gene matches. There are 20 residues in the CDR3. CDR3 sequence (DNA): TGTGCCAGCAGTCGGCGACTAGCGGGGGGGAAGAGGAGCCCCTACAATGAGCAGTTCTTC. Protein sequence: CASSRRLAGGKRSPYNEQFF.

This clonotype was recorded many times. The rearrangement links TRBV7-6 to TRBJ2-3; D gene uncertain. The CDR3 length is 14 residues. Trimming removed 2 bases at V and 2 bases at J, with 8 bases between. Germline V gives CDR1 SGHVS, CDR2 FNYEAQ. The DNA for the CDR3 is TGTGCCAGCAGCTTACAGACCGACACAGATACGCAGTATTTT. Its protein product is CASSLQTDTDTQYF.

This clonotype was recorded many times. This sequence joins TRBV9 and TRBJ2-3; D gene ambiguous. CDR3 length: 12 amino acids. V lost 4 bases, J lost 3 bases, and 6 bases lay in between. Germline CDR1 SGDLS, CDR2 YYNGEE. The DNA of the CDR3 is TGTGCCAGCAGCTATACTACAGATACGCAGTATTTT. Protein sequence: CASSYTTDTQYF.

The gene calls are TRBV12-3 or TRBV12-4 and TRBJ2-7; 10 nucleotides line up with TRBD1. This CDR3 is built from 15 residues. The trim removed 6 bases at V and 4 bases at J, leaving 9 bases unmatched. The CDR3, as DNA: TGTGCCAGCAGACCCGGACAGGGGGTGAGGTACGAGCAGTACTTC. Amino acid sequence: CASRPGQGVRYEQYF.

This clonotype was found many times. The chain links TRBV20-1 to TRBJ1-1; 10 bases agree with TRBD1. Germline V CDR1 and CDR2: DFQATT, SNEGSKA (reference sequence). Trimming cost V 6 bases and J 0 bases; bases outside gene matches: 10. The CDR3 loop spans 16 amino acids. Written as DNA, the CDR3 is TGCAGTGCCGCACCGGGACAGGGGAGGGTGAACACTGAAGCTTTCTTT. Encoded protein: CSAAPGQGRVNTEAFF.

This clonotype has a count of ten or more. The chain recombines TRBV5-6 with TRBJ1-2; the D gene is possibly TRBD1 (6 bases). The V gene lost 5 bases and the J gene lost 7 bases, with 24 bases spanning the gap. The CDR3 loop spans 16 amino acids. Germline V gene data show CDR1 as SGHDT and CDR2 as YYEEEE. The DNA of the CDR3 is TGTGCCAGCAGTCCCTCTGCGGGGAGGGGGACATTTGGCTACACCTTC. This gives the protein CASSPSAGRGTFGYTF.

At least ten counts were recorded for this clonotype. This chain connects TRBV7-2 to TRBJ2-3, with TRBD2 as a possible D gene (6 bases). With 2 bases removed from V and 4 bases from J, the gap between germline ends came to 19 bases. The CDR3 covers 17 residues. Germline V CDR1 and CDR2: SGHTA, FQGNSA. CDR3 nucleotide sequence: TGTGCCAGCAGCTTAATTTTTGGATCGGGGGTGGCAGATACGCAGTATTTT. This codes for CASSLIFGSGVADTQYF.

This clonotype was counted between two and nine times. The CDR3 coding sequence is TGCGCCAGCAGCTTGCAGGATCCCTCTGGTGAAAAACTGTTTTTT. It yields the protein CASSLQDPSGEKLFF. This chain links TRBV5-1 with TRBJ1-4; no reliable D call. Germline CDR1 and CDR2: SGHRS and YFSETQ. This CDR3 comprises 15 residues. Trimming pared 1 base from V and 7 bases from J, leaving 14 bases between.

The chain links TRBV2 to TRBJ1-1; 7 bases are shared with TRBD1. The CDR3 is 12 residues long. V was clipped by 7 bases and J by 4 bases; unmatched bases: 3. CDR1 and CDR2 (germline): SNHLY, FYNNEI. CDR3 sequence (DNA): TGTGCCAGCAAGCCAGGGGGCACTGAAGCTTTCTTT. Its protein is CASKPGGTEAFF.

In its sample, this clonotype was seen many times. The chain is built from TRBV28 and TRBJ2-7; D is unclear. The germline V and J ends were trimmed by 5 bases and 2 bases, with 4 bases remaining between them. Germline V gene sequence: CDR1 MDHEN, CDR2 SYDVKM. CDR3 size: 11 residues. In nucleotides, the CDR3 is TGTGCCAGCAGTGGGGCCTACGAGCAGTACTTC. Protein: CASSGAYEQYF.

This clonotype was counted ten times or more. The chain combines TRBV11-2 with TRBJ2-7, with TRBD1 matching 9 bases. V trimming: 5 bases; J trimming: 0 bases; junction bases outside the gene matches: 8. Germline V gene sequence: CDR1 SGHAT, CDR2 FQNNGV. The length of the CDR3 is 16 residues. The CDR3 is CASSQAGDRVSYEQYF. Written as DNA, the CDR3 is TGTGCCAGCAGCCAGGCCGGGGACAGGGTCTCCTACGAGCAGTACTTC.

The J gene is TRBJ2-3, the V gene TRBV5-1; the D gene is possibly TRBD2 (6 bases). The CDR3 loop spans 14 amino acids. Germline values: CDR1 SGHRS, CDR2 YFSETQ. Trimming left V 4 bases short and J 1 base short, with 10 bases between. The CDR3 sequence is CASSGPGGTDTQYF. The CDR3 nucleotides read TGCGCCAGCAGCGGACCGGGGGGCACAGATACGCAGTATTTT.

This clonotype has ten or more counts. CDR3 sequence: CASKNGQEMNTEAFF. CDR3 sequence (DNA): TGTGCCAGCAAGAACGGACAGGAGATGAACACTGAAGCTTTCTTT. The chain combines TRBV2 with TRBJ1-1, with TRBD1 matching over 7 bases. This CDR3 region has 15 residues. Germline CDR1 is SNHLY and CDR2 is FYNNEI. The ends lost 7 bases at V and 0 bases at J; junction bases unmatched: 8. Full variable domain (outside the CDR3, taken from reference TRBV2 and TRBJ1-1): EPEVTQTPSHQVTQMGQEVILRCVPISNHLYFYWYRQILGQKVEFLVSFYNNEISEKSEIFDDQFSVERPDGSNFTLKIRSTKLEDSAMYFCASKNGQEMNTEAFFGQGTRLTVV.

This clonotype was recorded many times. The gene calls are TRBV20-1 and TRBJ2-2; D ambiguous. Germline V gene data show CDR1 as DFQATT and CDR2 as SNEGSKA (reference sequence). The CDR3 covers 13 residues. Trimming pared 6 bases from V and 0 bases from J, leaving 8 bases between. The CDR3 sequence is CSADHANTGELFF. The DNA for the CDR3 is TGCAGTGCGGATCACGCGAACACCGGGGAGCTGTTTTTT.

Regarding this clonotype: A much larger clonotype is one base distant, so this may be a read error. The chain couples TRBV6-1 to TRBJ2-5, with D perhaps assigned TRBD1 or TRBD2 (6 bases each). Germline loops: CDR1 MNHNS, CDR2 SASEGT. The CDR3 totals 13 residues. CDR3 bases: TGTGCCAGCAGTAATCAGGGGCGGGGAGTCCAGCACTTC. Translated, it gives CASSNQGRGVQHF.

Ten or more counts support this clonotype. The genes are TRBV7-6 and TRBJ2-5; D is unresolved. Germline V gene data show CDR1 as SGHVS and CDR2 as FNYEAQ. V gave up 4 bases and J gave up 2 bases, with 8 bases separating them. The length of the CDR3 is 13 residues. CDR3 residues: CASSWVFQETQYF. The CDR3 nucleotides read TGTGCCAGCAGCTGGGTCTTTCAAGAGACCCAGTACTTC.

This clonotype was detected many times. The chain recombines TRBV12-3 or TRBV12-4 with TRBJ1-2; TRBD1 is a possible D gene (6 bases). V lost 4 bases to trimming and J lost 4 bases, with 13 bases between them. This CDR3 is 14 amino acids long. The CDR3 bases are TGTGCCAGCAGTTCTCAGGCAGGGGCCTATGGCTACACCTTC. Amino acid sequence: CASSSQAGAYGYTF.

This clonotype has a count of ten or more. The genes are TRBV5-1 and TRBJ1-2; 9 bases line up with TRBD1. The junction had 5 bases not matched to a gene; V was cut back by 0 bases and J by 8 bases. CDR3 length: 14 amino acids. Germline CDR1 SGHRS, CDR2 YFSETQ. The CDR3 DNA reads as TGCGCCAGCAGCTTGGGGGACAGGGTGTCGGGCTACACCTTC. This sequence encodes CASSLGDRVSGYTF.

In this sample, this clonotype turned up many times. This chain joins TRBV7-2 and TRBJ2-5; unclear D gene. Between the trimmed V and J ends, which lost 1 base and 3 bases, there was a span of 9 bases. The CDR3 consists of 14 residues. Germline CDR1 is SGHTA and CDR2 is FQGNSA. Here the CDR3 reads CASSLVVNEETQYF. The CDR3 bases are TGTGCCAGCAGCTTAGTGGTCAACGAAGAGACCCAGTACTTC.

The count of this clonotype is one. As DNA, the CDR3 is TGTGCCAGCAGCCTCTCGACTAGCGGGTTTAAAGAGACCCAGTACTTC. Translating it yields CASSLSTSGFKETQYF. The chain uses TRBV7-9 and TRBJ2-5; 10 bases map to TRBD2. Germline CDR1 and CDR2: SEHNR and FQNEAQ (reference sequence). V lost 5 bases and J lost 3; bases outside the gene matches: 9. The CDR3 totals 16 residues.

This clonotype was detected many times. J is TRBJ2-3 and V is TRBV20-1; unclear D gene. V was shortened by 3 bases and J by 2 bases, with 12 bases between the two germline ends. This CDR3 has 14 amino acids. Germline CDR1 and CDR2: DFQATT and SNEGSKA (reference sequence). The CDR3 loop reads CSARGDHNTDTQYF. CDR3 in DNA: TGCAGTGCTAGGGGTGACCACAACACAGATACGCAGTATTTT.